This note documents a single TCR beta chain sequence. What it binds is unknown. The record originates from a study of cytomegalovirus exposure and HLA in healthy donors. Study in general: Earlier, 200 million or so T cells were analyzed, and some 120 million unique TCR beta sequences were found among them.

The V gene's germline CDR1 is MGHRA and CDR2 YSYEKL. CDR3 length: 15 residues. Study findings and constraints: A cluster of highly shared sequence variants was likely a sequencing artifact. Across donors, sequencing depth was assumed by presence/absence analyses to be roughly uniform.

Researchers ran the PCR with 60 Vbeta and 13 Jbeta primers. Clones were read by immunoSEQ multiplex PCR, and TCRdb kept only the in-frame ones, dropping some. The sample consists of 90,000 or so clones, roughly four fifths of them appearing once. The receptor was derived from a man aged 25-40 years in good health and CMV-seropositive. J is TRBJ2-5 and V is TRBV4-1; D ambiguous. Matching the DNA end better, TRBJ2-7 makes the J call doubtful. The sample consisted of PBMCs. The CDR3, as DNA: TGCGCCAGCAGCCAAGTCCCCATCTTGGAGTACGAGCAGTACTTC. Its protein is CASSQVPILEYEQYF.